The 2 T cell receptor beta chains below come from one sample, sequenced in a study of Tregs in tolerant kidney transplant recipients. TCRdb's table, derived via immunoSEQ multiplex PCR, lists solely in-frame clones and lacks some. The sample carries some 70,000 clones, around 90% recorded once. Sample: CD4+ T cells from blood, taken before the transplant. These receptors all stem from a human donor who received a combined kidney and bone marrow transplant.

The V and J genes are TRBV4-2 and TRBJ2-7; D is undetermined. Trimming pared 3 bases from V and 7 bases from J, leaving 13 bases between. Germline assignment: CDR1 LGHNA and CDR2 YNFKEQ. This CDR3 contains 13 residues. CDR3 sequence: CASSQPNRSEQYF. CDR3 in DNA: TGTGCCAGCAGCCAGCCGAATCGTAGTGAGCAGTACTTC.

The chain recombines TRBV7-2 with TRBJ2-3; TRBD1 matches at 9 bases. Germline loops: CDR1 SGHTA, CDR2 FQGNSA. Losses at the gene ends were 1 base for V and 5 bases for J; bases not matched to a gene: 4. This CDR3 has 15 residues. As DNA, the CDR3 is TGTGCCAGCAGCTTAGGACAGGGGGTCCTAGATACGCAGTATTTT. The encoded protein is CASSLGQGVLDTQYF.